These T cell receptor beta chains were read from a single sample in a study of shared clonotypes between healthy human individuals. This table comes from immunoSEQ multiplex PCR, and its TCRdb copy is limited to in-frame clones, with some not included. The sample consists of about 1.5 million clones, 95% to 99% of them appearing once. The specimen sequenced was naive CD4+ T cells sorted from blood. The receptors were sampled from a man in his thirties or forties in good health. Each CDR3 is given with its conserved first and last residue.

TRBV28,TRBJ2-7,CASSPPGSSYEQYF
TRBV18,TRBJ2-7,CASSSPRQGESEQYF
TRBV27,TRBJ2-6,CASSLSAWGQGPAGANVLTF
TRBV6-5,TRBJ2-1,CASSYSPLYNEQFF
TRBV20-1,TRBJ1-2,CSKTGIGGYTF
TRBV4-1,TRBJ2-3,CASSQLGLSDTQYF
TRBV30,TRBJ2-3,CAWSSPTQYF
TRBV7-2,TRBJ2-1,CASSIQGSHEQFF
TRBV5-4,TRBJ2-5,CASSRRLAGGHETQYF
TRBV2,TRBJ2-5,CASSKGERVGETQYF
TRBV14,TRBJ2-1,CASSQGRGQGGYNEQFF
TRBV14,TRBJ2-7,CASSQERAGGNSYEQYF
TRBV9,TRBJ2-1,CASSVAGRARYEQFF
TRBV15,TRBJ1-4,CATSRRREKLFF
TRBV7-2,TRBJ2-1,CASSSRGGLAGATYNEQFF
TRBV9,TRBJ2-7,CASSLGEKPQYEQYF
TRBV18,TRBJ1-4,CASSATFGGAGEKLFF
TRBV7-6,TRBJ2-5,CASSRVGRGETQYF
TRBV5-1,TRBJ1-1,CASSSEINTEAFF
TRBV18,TRBJ2-5,CASSTGLAGRYQETQYF
TRBV27,TRBJ1-5,CASSLRSGQGNQPQHF
TRBV2,TRBJ2-1,CASRDRGRGQFF
TRBV10-2,TRBJ2-1,CASSEVSGPDEQFF
TRBV10-1,TRBJ2-2,CASSPRLAGTGELFF
TRBV28,TRBJ1-4,CASSLPQGGEKLFF
TRBV7-6,TRBJ2-7,CASSLDGEEQYF
TRBV21-1,TRBJ2-7,CASSKAEASGSSYEQYF
TRBV6-4,TRBJ2-7,CASSLSGSCAYEQYF
TRBV29-1,TRBJ2-5,CSVILGAETQYF
TRBV19,TRBJ2-1,CASSRGLAGARGYNEQFF
TRBV7-8,TRBJ2-5,CASRGAGLGGETQYF
TRBV6-1,TRBJ2-2,CASRRTSNTGELFF
TRBV18,TRBJ2-1,CASSPWDRGFEQFF
TRBV19,TRBJ1-5,CATRKQQGVAQHF
TRBV18,TRBJ2-7,CASTGQQNGGEQYF
TRBV18,TRBJ1-2,CASSVDSYGYTF
TRBV19,TRBJ2-7,CASSISVAGVSYEQYF
TRBV5-8,TRBJ2-2,CASSLPGQGAPGTGELFF
TRBV11-2,TRBJ1-2,CASRGTGRRGYTF
TRBV7-8,TRBJ1-5,CASSSRVLPGGDQPQHF
TRBV6-5,TRBJ2-3,CASSPGGSLDTQYF
TRBV5-5,TRBJ2-3,CASSFLGTDTQYF
TRBV9,TRBJ2-3,CASSVVGIYTDTQYF
TRBV5-1,TRBJ2-7,CASSAFRGGDEQYF
TRBV7-2,TRBJ2-1,CASSLVADSYNEQFF
TRBV10-2,TRBJ2-7,CASSVSGRASEQYF
TRBV9,TRBJ2-1,CASASSGTVNNEQFF
TRBV19,TRBJ2-1,CASGRTIQQFF
TRBV19,TRBJ1-4,CASSRQTGALGTNEKLFF
TRBV25-1,TRBJ1-5,CASSRGGAQPQHF
TRBV28,TRBJ2-5,CASSSSRQGPTQETQYF
TRBV19,TRBJ1-2,CASSITPDRAYGYTF
TRBV19,TRBJ1-2,CASVRGANYGYTF
TRBV5-1,TRBJ1-2,CATSGGYGYTF
TRBV5-1,TRBJ2-2,CASSAVVTGNTGELFF
TRBV5-4,TRBJ2-5,CASSLSGTGKETQYF
TRBV2,TRBJ2-7,CASSEAGPQYF
TRBV18,TRBJ2-2,CASSPDRTGELFF